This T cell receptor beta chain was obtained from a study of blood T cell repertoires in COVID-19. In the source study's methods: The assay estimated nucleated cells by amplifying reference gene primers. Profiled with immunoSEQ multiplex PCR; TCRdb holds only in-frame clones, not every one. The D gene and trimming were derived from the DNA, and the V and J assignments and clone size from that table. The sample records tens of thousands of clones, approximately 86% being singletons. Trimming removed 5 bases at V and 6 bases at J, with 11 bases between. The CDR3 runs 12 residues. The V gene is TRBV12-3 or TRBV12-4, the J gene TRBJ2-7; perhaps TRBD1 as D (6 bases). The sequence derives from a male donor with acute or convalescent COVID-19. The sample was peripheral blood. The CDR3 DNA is TGTGCCAGCAGTAAACAGGGCCGCGAGCAGTACTTC. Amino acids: CASSKQGREQYF.